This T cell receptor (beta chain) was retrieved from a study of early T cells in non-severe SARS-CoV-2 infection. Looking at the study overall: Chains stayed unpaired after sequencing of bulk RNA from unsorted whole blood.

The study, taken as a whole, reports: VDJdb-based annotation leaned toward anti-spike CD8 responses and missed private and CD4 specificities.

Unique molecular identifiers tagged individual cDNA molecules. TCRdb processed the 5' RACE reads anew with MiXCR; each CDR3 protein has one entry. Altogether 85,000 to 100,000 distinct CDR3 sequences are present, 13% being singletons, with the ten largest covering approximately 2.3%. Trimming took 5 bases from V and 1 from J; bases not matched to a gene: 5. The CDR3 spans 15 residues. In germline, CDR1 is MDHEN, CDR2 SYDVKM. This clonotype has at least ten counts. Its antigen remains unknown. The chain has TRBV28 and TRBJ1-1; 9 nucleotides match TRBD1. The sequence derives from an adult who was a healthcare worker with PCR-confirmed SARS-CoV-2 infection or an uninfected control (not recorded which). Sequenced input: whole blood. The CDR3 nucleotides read TGTGCCAGCAGTGTACAGGGGGCGGGGAACACTGAAGCTTTCTTT. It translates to CASSVQGAGNTEAFF. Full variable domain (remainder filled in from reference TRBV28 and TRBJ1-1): DVKVTQSSRYLVKRTGEKVFLECVQDMDHENMFWYRQDPGLGLRLIYFSYDVKMKEKGDIPEGYSVSREKKERFSLILESASTNQTSMYLCASSVQGAGNTEAFFGQGTRLTVV.